The subject of this entry is one T cell receptor beta chain. The target antigen is unknown. These data originate in a study of blood T cells in healthy people across ages. Through a sample-barcoded 5' primer and a J-beta primer mix, a second PCR was run for about 7 to 12 cycles. TCRdb processed the 5' RACE reads anew with MiXCR; each CDR3 protein has one entry. The sample contains hundreds of thousands of distinct CDR3 sequences, about 56% of which appear only once. The CDR3 runs 13 residues. Germline values: CDR1 DFQATT, CDR2 SNEGSKA (reference sequence). Trimming removed 1 base at V and 3 bases at J, with 10 bases between. Study-wide results and caveats: The long-lived group displayed more naive CD4+ cells, plus higher diversity, than the aged donors did. Changes seen in expanded clonotypes were possibly confounded by donor CMV status left unknown. Calculation of diversity from one million T cells yielded estimates considered to be underestimates. Correlation between TCR beta diversity and naive T cell percentage was strong.

The sequence came from a man aged 35 to 55 in good health. The rearrangement uses TRBV20-1 and TRBJ2-7, with a tentative D call TRBD1 (6 bases). The sequenced material came from blood. In DNA form, the CDR3 reads TGCAGTGCTAGAGTTGGCAGGGGCTACGAGCAGTACTTC. It codes for CSARVGRGYEQYF.